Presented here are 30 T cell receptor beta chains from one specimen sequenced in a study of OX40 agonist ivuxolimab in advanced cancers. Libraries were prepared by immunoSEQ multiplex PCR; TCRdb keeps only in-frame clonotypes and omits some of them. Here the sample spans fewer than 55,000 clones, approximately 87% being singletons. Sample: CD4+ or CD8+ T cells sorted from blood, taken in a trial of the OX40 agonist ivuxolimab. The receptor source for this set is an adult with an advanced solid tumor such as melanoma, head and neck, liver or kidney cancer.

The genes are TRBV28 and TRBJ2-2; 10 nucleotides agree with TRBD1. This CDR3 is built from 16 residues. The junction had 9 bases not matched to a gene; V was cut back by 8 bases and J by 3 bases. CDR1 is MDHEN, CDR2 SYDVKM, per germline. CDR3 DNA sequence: TGTGCCAGCTCGTCCGCCGGGACAGGGGACACCGGGGAGCTGTTTTTT. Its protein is CASSSAGTGDTGELFF.

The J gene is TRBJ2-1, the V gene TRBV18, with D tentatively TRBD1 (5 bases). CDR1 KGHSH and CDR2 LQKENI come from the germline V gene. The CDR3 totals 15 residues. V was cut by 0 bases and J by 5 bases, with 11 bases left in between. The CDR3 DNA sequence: TGTGCCAGCTCACCACCGACAAGACAGAACAATGAGCAGTTCTTC. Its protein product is CASSPPTRQNNEQFF.

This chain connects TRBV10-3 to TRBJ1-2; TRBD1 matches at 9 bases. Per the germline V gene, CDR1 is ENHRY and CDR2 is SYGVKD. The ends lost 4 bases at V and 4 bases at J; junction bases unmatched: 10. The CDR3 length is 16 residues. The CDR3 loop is CAISVVTGGASYGYTF. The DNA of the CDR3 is TGTGCCATCAGTGTGGTAACAGGGGGCGCAAGCTATGGCTACACCTTC.

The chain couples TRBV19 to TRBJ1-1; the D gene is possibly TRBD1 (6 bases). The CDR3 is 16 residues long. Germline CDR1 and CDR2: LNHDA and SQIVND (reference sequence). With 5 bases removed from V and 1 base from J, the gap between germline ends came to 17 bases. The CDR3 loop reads CASSPGLSQGNTEAFF. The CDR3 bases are TGTGCCAGTAGTCCCGGATTATCACAGGGGAACACTGAAGCTTTCTTT.

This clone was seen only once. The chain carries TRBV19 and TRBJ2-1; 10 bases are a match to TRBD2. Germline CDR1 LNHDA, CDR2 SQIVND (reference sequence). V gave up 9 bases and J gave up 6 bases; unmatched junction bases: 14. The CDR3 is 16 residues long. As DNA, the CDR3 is TGTGCCAGCATGACGGGGTCTAGCGGGAGAGGCAATGAGCAGTTCTTC. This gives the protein CASMTGSSGRGNEQFF.

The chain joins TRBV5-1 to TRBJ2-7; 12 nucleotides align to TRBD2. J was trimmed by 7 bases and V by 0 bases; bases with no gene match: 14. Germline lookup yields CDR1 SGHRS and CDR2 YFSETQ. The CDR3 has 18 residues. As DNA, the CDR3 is TGCGCCAGCAGCTTGGAGACTAGCGGGAGAGCTTTGGGCTATGAGCAGTACTTC. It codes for CASSLETSGRALGYEQYF.

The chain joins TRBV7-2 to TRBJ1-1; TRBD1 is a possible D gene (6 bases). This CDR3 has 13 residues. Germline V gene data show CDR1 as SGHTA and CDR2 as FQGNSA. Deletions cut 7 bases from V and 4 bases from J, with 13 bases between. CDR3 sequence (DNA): TGTGCCAGCACCTTGAGGGGGGTCACTGAAGCTTTCTTT. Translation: CASTLRGVTEAFF.

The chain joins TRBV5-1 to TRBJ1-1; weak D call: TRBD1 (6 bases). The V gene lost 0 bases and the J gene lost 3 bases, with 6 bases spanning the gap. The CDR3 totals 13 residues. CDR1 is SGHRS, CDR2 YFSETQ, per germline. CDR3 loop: CASSLDRDTEAFF. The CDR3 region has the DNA TGCGCCAGCAGCTTGGACAGGGACACTGAAGCTTTCTTT.

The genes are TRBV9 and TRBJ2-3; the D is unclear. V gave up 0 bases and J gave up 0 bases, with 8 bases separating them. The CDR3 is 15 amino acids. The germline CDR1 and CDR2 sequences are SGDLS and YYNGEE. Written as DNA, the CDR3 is TGTGCCAGCAGCGTAGGCCGAGCTAGCACAGATACGCAGTATTTT. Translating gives CASSVGRASTDTQYF.

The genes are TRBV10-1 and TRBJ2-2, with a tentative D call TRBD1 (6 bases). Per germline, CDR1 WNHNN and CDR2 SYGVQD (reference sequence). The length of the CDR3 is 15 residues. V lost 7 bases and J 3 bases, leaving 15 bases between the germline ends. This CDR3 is CASNTGTTDTGELFF. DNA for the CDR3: TGCGCCAGCAATACCGGGACAACCGACACCGGGGAGCTGTTTTTT.

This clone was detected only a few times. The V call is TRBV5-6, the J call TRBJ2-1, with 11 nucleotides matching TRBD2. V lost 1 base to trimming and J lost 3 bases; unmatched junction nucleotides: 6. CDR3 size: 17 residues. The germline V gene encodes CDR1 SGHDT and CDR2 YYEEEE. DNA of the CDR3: TGTGCCAGCAGCTTGTATGGGGGACTAGCGGACTACAATGAGCAGTTCTTC. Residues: CASSLYGGLADYNEQFF. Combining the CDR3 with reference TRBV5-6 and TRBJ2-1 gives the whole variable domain DAGVTQSPTHLIKTRGQQVTLRCSPKSGHDTVSWYQQALGQGPQFIFQYYEEEERQRGNFPDRFSGHQFPNYSSELNVNALLLGDSALYLCASSLYGGLADYNEQFFGPGTRLTVL.

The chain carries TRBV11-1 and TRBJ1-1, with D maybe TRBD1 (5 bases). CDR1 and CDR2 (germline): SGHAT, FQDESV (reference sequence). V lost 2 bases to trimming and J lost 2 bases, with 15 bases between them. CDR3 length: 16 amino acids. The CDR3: CASSLFGGTPNTEAFF. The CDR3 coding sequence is TGTGCCAGCAGCTTATTTGGGGGGACTCCCAACACTGAAGCTTTCTTT.

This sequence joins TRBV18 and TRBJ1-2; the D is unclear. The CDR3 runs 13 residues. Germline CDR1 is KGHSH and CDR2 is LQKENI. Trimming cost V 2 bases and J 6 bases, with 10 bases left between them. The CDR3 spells CASSPGEKDGYTF. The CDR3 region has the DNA TGTGCCAGCTCACCAGGGGAGAAGGATGGCTACACCTTC.

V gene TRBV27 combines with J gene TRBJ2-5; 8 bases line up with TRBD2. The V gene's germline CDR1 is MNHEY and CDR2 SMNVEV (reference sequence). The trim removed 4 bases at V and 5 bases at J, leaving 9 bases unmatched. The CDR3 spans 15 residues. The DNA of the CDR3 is TGTGCCAGCAGTTCCCCCTCAGCGGGAGAGGAGACCCAGTACTTC. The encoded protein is CASSSPSAGEETQYF.

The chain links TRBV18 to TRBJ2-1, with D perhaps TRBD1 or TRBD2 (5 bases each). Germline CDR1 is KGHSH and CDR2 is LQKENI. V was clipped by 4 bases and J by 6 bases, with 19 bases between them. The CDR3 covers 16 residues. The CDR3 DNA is TGTGCCAGCTCACAAAGGCCAGGGATAGGGACCAATGAGCAGTTCTTC. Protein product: CASSQRPGIGTNEQFF.

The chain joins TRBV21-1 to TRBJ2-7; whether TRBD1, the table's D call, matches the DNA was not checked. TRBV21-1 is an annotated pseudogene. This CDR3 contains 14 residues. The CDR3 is CARTGDRGTYEQYV. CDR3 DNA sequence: TGTGCCAGGACCGGGGACAGGGGAACCTACGAGCAGTACGTC.

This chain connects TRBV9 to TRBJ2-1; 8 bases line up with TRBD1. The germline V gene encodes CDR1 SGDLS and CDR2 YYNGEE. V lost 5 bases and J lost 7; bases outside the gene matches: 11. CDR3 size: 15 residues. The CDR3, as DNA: TGTGCCAGCAGAGGAAACAGGGGGGCGAGGAATGAGCAGTTCTTC. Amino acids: CASRGNRGARNEQFF.

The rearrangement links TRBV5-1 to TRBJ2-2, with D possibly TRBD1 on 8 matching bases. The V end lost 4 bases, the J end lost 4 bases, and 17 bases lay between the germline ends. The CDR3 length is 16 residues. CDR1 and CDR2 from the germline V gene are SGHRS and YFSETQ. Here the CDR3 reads CASSPDREGSTGELFF. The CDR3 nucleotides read TGCGCCAGCAGCCCGGACAGGGAGGGGAGCACCGGGGAGCTGTTTTTT. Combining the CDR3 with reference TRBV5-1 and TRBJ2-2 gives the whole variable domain KAGVTQTPRYLIKTRGQQVTLSCSPISGHRSVSWYQQTPGQGLQFLFEYFSETQRNKGNFPGRFSGRQFSNSRSEMNVSTLELGDSALYLCASSPDREGSTGELFFGEGSRLTVL.

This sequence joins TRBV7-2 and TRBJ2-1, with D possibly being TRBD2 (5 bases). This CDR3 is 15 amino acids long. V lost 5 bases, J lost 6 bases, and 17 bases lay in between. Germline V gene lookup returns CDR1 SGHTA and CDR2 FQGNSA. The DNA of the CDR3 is TGTGCCAGCAGCCTTTGGAGGACCGAAGGCAATGAGCAGTTCTTC. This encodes CASSLWRTEGNEQFF.

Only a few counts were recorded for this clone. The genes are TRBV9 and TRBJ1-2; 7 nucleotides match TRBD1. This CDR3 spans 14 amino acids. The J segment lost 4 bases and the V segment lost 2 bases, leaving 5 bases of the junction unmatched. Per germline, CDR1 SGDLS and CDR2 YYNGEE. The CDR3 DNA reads TGTGCCAGCAGCGTCCGGACAGGATCCTATGGCTACACCTTC. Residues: CASSVRTGSYGYTF.

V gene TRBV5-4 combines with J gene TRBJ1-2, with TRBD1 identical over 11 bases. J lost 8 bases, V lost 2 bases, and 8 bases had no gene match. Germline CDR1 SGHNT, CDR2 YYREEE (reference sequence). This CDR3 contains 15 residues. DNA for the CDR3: TGTGCCAGCAGCTTTAGGGACAGGGGGTTCTACGGCTACACCTTC. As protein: CASSFRDRGFYGYTF.

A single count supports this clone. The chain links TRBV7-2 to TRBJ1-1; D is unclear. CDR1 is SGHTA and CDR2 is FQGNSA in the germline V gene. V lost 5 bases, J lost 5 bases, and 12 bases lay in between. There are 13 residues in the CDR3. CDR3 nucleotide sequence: TGTGCCAGCAGCAACGATCCGGGGACTGAAGCTTTCTTT. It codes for CASSNDPGTEAFF.

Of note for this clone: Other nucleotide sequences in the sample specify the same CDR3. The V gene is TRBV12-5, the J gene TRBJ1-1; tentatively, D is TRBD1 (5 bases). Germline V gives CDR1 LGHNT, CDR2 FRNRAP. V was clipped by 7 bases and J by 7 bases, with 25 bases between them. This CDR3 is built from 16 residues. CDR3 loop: CASALVEGGAGGEAFF. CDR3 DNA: TGTGCTAGTGCCTTGGTAGAAGGTGGGGCCGGAGGTGAAGCTTTCTTT.

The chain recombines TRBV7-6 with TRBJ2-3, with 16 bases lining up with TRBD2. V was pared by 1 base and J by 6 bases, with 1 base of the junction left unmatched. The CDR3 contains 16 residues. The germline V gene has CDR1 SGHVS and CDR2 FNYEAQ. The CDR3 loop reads CASSLEGLAGGDTQYF. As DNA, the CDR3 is TGTGCCAGCAGCTTAGAGGGACTAGCGGGAGGGGATACGCAGTATTTT.

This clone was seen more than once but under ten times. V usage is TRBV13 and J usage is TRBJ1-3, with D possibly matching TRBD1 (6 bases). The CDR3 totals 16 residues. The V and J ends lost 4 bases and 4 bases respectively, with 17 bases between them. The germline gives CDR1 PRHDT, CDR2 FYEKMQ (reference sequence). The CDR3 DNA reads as TGTGCCAGCAGCTCCGACACAGGGACGGGAGGAAACACCATATATTTT. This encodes CASSSDTGTGGNTIYF.

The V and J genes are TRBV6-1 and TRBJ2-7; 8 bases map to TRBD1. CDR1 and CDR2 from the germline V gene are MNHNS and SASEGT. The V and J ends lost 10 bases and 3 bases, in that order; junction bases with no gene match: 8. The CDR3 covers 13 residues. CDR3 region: CATEATGGYEQYF. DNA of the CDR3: TGTGCCACCGAGGCCACAGGGGGCTACGAGCAGTACTTC.

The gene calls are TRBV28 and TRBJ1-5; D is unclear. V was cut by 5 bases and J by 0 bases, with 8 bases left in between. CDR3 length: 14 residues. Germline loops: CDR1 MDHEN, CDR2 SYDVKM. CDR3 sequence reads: CASSIDISNQPQHF. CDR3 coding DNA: TGTGCCAGCAGTATTGACATTAGCAATCAGCCCCAGCATTTT.

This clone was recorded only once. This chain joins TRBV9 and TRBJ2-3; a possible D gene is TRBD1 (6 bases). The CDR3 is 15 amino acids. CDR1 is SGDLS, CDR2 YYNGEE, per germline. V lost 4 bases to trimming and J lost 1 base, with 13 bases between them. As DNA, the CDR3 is TGTGCCAGCAGCCCAGGGGAAGGAGGCACAGATACGCAGTATTTT. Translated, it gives CASSPGEGGTDTQYF.

The CDR3 DNA reads TGTGCCAGCAGCCCCGGACTAGCGGGAGATCACTACGAGCAGTACTTC. As protein: CASSPGLAGDHYEQYF. The chain combines TRBV7-9 with TRBJ2-7; 13 positions match TRBD2. The CDR3 has 16 amino acids. Germline-derived CDR1 and CDR2 are SEHNR and FQNEAQ (reference sequence). The ends lost 5 bases at V and 3 bases at J; junction bases unmatched: 7.

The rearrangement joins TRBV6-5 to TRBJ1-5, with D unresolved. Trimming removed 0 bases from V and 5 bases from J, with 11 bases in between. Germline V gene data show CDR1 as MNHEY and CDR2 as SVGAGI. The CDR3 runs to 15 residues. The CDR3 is CASSYSHSNHQPQHF. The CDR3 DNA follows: TGTGCCAGCAGTTACTCCCACAGTAACCATCAGCCCCAGCATTTT.